One sample yielded the 13 T cell receptor beta chains listed below, sequenced in a study of identical twins (dated by TCRdb to the mid-2010s). The method behind the library was 5' RACE. Sequencing took place on an Illumina HiSeq 2000. TCRdb applied fastp at Q25 and MiXCR to the public reads, then kept only in-frame beta chains. Each CDR3 protein gets just one entry, which takes the most common genes and DNA from the rows behind it. The sample yields approximately 470,000 distinct CDR3 sequences; approximately 15% were counted once. Roughly 0.5% of the sample comes from the top ten. The sample was also reused in another study, on yellow fever vaccine responses in identical twins.

Material: CD4+ T cells sorted from blood. The source of these receptors is a young woman in good health.

This clonotype has just a few counts. V and J are TRBV20-1 and TRBJ2-1, with 9 bases that match TRBD2. This CDR3 comprises 15 residues. The V segment lost 0 bases and the J segment 7 bases; nucleotides outside the gene matches: 7. Looked up from germline, CDR1 is DFQATT and CDR2 is SNEGSKA (reference sequence). CDR3 loop: CSARDRLAGKNEQFF. The CDR3 DNA follows: TGCAGTGCTAGAGATAGGCTAGCGGGAAAGAATGAGCAGTTCTTC.

This clonotype was detected only a few times. This rearrangement joins TRBV6-2 or TRBV6-3 to TRBJ2-3; 8 bases agree with TRBD2. Per germline, CDR1 MNHEY and CDR2 SVGEGT. Trimming at V came to 5 bases and at J to 0 bases, leaving 10 bases not matched to a gene. This CDR3 comprises 17 residues. The CDR3 nucleotides are TGTGCCAGCAGTACCCCCGGGGGGGGTATTAGCACAGATACGCAGTATTTT. This translates into CASSTPGGGISTDTQYF.

This clonotype was recorded once. The chain employs TRBV10-3 and TRBJ2-3; 7 bases map to TRBD1. Trimming cost V 6 bases and J 0 bases; bases outside gene matches: 3. Germline-derived CDR1 and CDR2 are ENHRY and SYGVKD. CDR3 size: 14 residues. The CDR3 nucleotides are TGTGCCATCAGGCCGGGACAGAGCACAGATACGCAGTATTTT. Its protein product is CAIRPGQSTDTQYF.

Only a few counts were recorded for this clonotype. The rearrangement links TRBV29-1 to TRBJ2-3, with D perhaps assigned TRBD1 or TRBD2 (5 bases each). Germline V gene lookup returns CDR1 SQVTM and CDR2 ANQGSEA. Deletions cut 5 bases from V and 6 bases from J, with 12 bases between. There are 12 residues in the CDR3. This CDR3 is CSVSHEGDTQYF. CDR3 nucleotides: TGCAGCGTTAGTCATGAGGGGGATACGCAGTATTTT.

The rearrangement uses TRBV7-2 and TRBJ1-2, with D uncertain. The CDR3 sequence is 13 residues long. V lost 5 bases and J lost 3, with 10 bases in between. The germline gives CDR1 SGHTA, CDR2 FQGNSA. The CDR3 loop is CASSPTADYGYTF. The CDR3 region has the DNA TGTGCCAGCAGCCCAACGGCCGACTATGGCTACACCTTC.

This clonotype was seen only once. Since a much larger clone is just one base distant, this may be a read error. The chain carries TRBV15 and TRBJ1-1; D unresolved. V was cut by 2 bases and J by 1 base, with 8 bases left in between. The CDR3 has 14 amino acids. Per the germline V gene, CDR1 is LNHNV and CDR2 is YYDKDF (reference sequence). The CDR3 DNA reads as TGTGCCACCAGCAGAACAGCCAAGAACACTGAAGCTTTCTTT. Amino acids: CATSRTAKNTEAFF.

V gene TRBV18 combines with J gene TRBJ2-5; D remains unclear. The V gene lost 2 bases and the J gene lost 3 bases, with 7 bases spanning the gap. Germline loops: CDR1 KGHSH, CDR2 LQKENI. The CDR3 covers 13 residues. The CDR3 DNA reads as TGTGCCAGCTCACCATGGGCAAAAGAGACCCAGTACTTC. Amino acid sequence: CASSPWAKETQYF.

The chain joins TRBV20-1 to TRBJ2-1, with 8 nucleotides matching TRBD1. This CDR3 is built from 14 residues. V dropped 4 bases and J dropped 6; count of bases not matched to a gene: 8. Germline V gene sequence: CDR1 DFQATT, CDR2 SNEGSKA (reference sequence). The CDR3 reads CSANRGSQGNEQFF. The CDR3 coding sequence is TGCAGTGCTAACAGGGGGTCCCAGGGCAATGAGCAGTTCTTC.

This clonotype was counted at least ten times. V and J are TRBV10-3 and TRBJ2-6; D might be TRBD2 (6 bases). Trimming pared 7 bases from V and 1 base from J, leaving 14 bases between. Germline assignment: CDR1 ENHRY and CDR2 SYGVKD. The CDR3 contains 16 residues. CDR3 nucleotides: TGTGCCATCACTCCGGGACTCTCTTCTGGGGCCAACGTCCTGACTTTC. Translated, it gives CAITPGLSSGANVLTF.

The V and J genes are TRBV6-1 and TRBJ2-4, with D uncertain. Trimming removed 6 bases at V and 1 base at J, with 10 bases between. Germline V gene sequence: CDR1 MNHNS, CDR2 SASEGT. This CDR3 contains 14 residues. For the CDR3, the DNA is TGTGCCAGCAGCCGCCAGAGGGCCAAAAACATTCAGTACTTC. This encodes CASSRQRAKNIQYF.

In its sample, this clonotype was seen a few times. J is TRBJ2-2 and V is TRBV15; 7 positions match TRBD1. This CDR3 region has 19 residues. Trimming removed 0 bases from V and 0 bases from J; junction bases left unmatched: 10. Germline CDR1 and CDR2: LNHNV and YYDKDF (reference sequence). The CDR3 region is CATSRDLWGQTSNTGELFF. In DNA, the CDR3 is TGTGCCACCAGCAGAGATCTCTGGGGACAGACTTCGAACACCGGGGAGCTGTTTTTT.

This clonotype showed up just once. The conserved closing phenylalanine or tryptophan is absent in this CDR3, likely reflecting a read error. No DNA is shown, since the ends of the CDR3 on it are uncertain; the CDR3 is the one TCRdb lists. The chain has TRBV7-2 and TRBJ2-1. With termini counted, the CDR3 has 14 amino acids. Germline CDR1 reads SGHTA; CDR2 reads FQGNSA. The CDR3 reads CASSFTSGEATRHL.

The chain joins TRBV5-1 to TRBJ1-6; the match to TRBD1 covers 7 bases. The V segment lost 4 bases and the J segment 9 bases; nucleotides outside the gene matches: 10. The germline V gene has CDR1 SGHRS and CDR2 YFSETQ. The CDR3 totals 15 residues. This CDR3 is CASSLDGTERSPLHF. The CDR3 DNA is TGCGCCAGCAGCCTTGACGGGACAGAGCGTTCACCCCTCCACTTT.